This record looks at one T cell receptor beta chain sequence and its context. Its specific antigen is unknown. One end of the junction is discordant with germline, which a read error may explain. The data originate from a study of blood T cell repertoires in COVID-19 (dated by TCRdb to the early 2020s). With regard to the full study: Samples covering the acute and convalescent phases of COVID-19 were provided by collaborators in the United States, Italy and Spain. The prospective study material was composed of cDNA or gDNA derived from T cells, B-cell-depleted T cells, or PBMCs. Subjects who had been exposed to COVID-19, were actively infected with it, or had recovered from it provided the deeply sampled blood TCRbeta repertoires that made up the dataset. The repertoires were released in a freely available public database meant as a resource for research on the immune response to SARS-CoV-2. Samples came from the ongoing ImmuneRACE study (first 160 participants) plus 1,254 subjects from 6 global collaborators. Sample metadata almost always included a de-identified subject ID, COVID-19 status, age in years and sex. HLA class I and class II types, where available, came from metadata supplied by the sample provider rather than from assay-based typing. What the research found in general, with its limitations: Clinical and demographic metadata were provided uncurated, with the amount varying by source and participant.

According to the germline V gene, CDR1 reads KGHDR and CDR2 reads SFDVKD. From the cysteine up to the phenylalanine, the CDR3 has a length of 13 residues. Only the CDR3 part of the read is kept: 39 bases, read in frame from the first base. Collaborating institutions collected whole blood in K2EDTA tubes following their own protocols. Collaborator samples were shipped for TCRbeta analysis as frozen whole blood, isolated PBMCs, or DNA extracted from either sample type. TCRbeta CDR3 regions were amplified from genomic DNA using the immunoSEQ Assay, a bias-controlled multiplex PCR. Per the authors' processing: The number of nucleated cells in each sample was estimated from the amplification of reference gene primers within the assay. To quantify the absolute abundance of each unique TCRbeta CDR3 rearrangement, sequence reads were collapsed and filtered. For each sample, productive Simpson clonality was calculated as the square root of Simpson's diversity index over productive rearrangements. Imported from immuneACCESS, the table was reduced by TCRdb to in-frame sequences with V and J called. These copies leave out some clones; in studies compared against another copy, an unresolved V gene accounts for under half, and the cause of the remainder is not known. The DNA gave D and trimming, while V, J and clone size come from that table. The table for this sample lists roughly 75,000 clones; around 88% of them were counted only once. Of the sample, less than 0.65% falls within the top ten clones.

Sequenced input: peripheral blood. The V and J segments used are TRBV24-1 and TRBJ1-1; the D gene is possibly TRBD1, with 6 bases matching. The sequence derives from a man in his fifties or sixties with acute or convalescent COVID-19. The nucleotide sequence is TGTGCCACCAGTGAGGGGGGGGGCACTGAAGCCTTCTTT. Protein translation: CATSEGGGTEAFF.